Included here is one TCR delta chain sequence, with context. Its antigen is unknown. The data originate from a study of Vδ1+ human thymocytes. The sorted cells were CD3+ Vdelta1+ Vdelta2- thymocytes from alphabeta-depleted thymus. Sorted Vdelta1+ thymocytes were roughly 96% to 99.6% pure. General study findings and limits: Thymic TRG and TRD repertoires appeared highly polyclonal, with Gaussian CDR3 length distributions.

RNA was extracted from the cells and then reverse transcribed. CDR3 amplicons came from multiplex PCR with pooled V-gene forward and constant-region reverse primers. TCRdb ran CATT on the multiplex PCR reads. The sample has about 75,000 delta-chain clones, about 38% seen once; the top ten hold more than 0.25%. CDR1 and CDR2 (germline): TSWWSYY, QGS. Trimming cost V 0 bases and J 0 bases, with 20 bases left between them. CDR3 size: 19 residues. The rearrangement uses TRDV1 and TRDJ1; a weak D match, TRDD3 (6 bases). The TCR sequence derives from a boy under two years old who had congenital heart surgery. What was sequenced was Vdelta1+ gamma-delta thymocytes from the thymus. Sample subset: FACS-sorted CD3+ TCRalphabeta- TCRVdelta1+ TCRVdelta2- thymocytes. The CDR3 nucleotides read TGTGCTCTTGGGGAACTATGGCTCATTCTGGGGAAGTACACCGATAAACTCATCTTT. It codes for CALGELWLILGKYTDKLIF.